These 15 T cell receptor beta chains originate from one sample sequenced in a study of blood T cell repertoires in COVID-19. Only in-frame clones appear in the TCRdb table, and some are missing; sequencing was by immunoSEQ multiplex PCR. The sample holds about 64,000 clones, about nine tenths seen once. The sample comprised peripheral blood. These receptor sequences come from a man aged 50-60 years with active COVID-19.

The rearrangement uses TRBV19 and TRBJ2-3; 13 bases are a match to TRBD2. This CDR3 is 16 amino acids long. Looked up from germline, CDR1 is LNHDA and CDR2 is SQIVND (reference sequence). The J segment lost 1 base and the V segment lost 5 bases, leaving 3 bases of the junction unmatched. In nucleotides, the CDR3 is TGTGCCAGTAGTGGGACTAGCGGGGTCGGCACAGATACGCAGTATTTT. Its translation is CASSGTSGVGTDTQYF.

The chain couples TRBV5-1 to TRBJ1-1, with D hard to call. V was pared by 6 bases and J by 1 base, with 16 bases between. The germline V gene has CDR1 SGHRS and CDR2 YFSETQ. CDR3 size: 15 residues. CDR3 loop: CASNARGIENTEAFF. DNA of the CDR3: TGCGCCAGCAATGCCCGAGGAATTGAGAACACTGAAGCTTTCTTT.

The CDR3 sequence is CATQGAPLKVTYEQYF. The CDR3 nucleotides read TGTGCCACCCAGGGGGCGCCCCTAAAGGTAACCTACGAGCAGTACTTC. The chain is built from TRBV24-1 and TRBJ2-7, with 8 bases aligning to TRBD1. The ends lost 9 bases at V and 2 bases at J; junction bases unmatched: 14. CDR1 is KGHDR and CDR2 is SFDVKD in the germline V gene. The CDR3 loop spans 16 amino acids.

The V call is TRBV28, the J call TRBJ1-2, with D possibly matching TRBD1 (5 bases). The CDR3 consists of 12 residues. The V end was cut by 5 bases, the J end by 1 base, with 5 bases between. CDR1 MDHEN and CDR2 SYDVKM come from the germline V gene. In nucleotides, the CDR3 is TGTGCCAGCAGTGACAGTAACTATGGCTACACCTTC. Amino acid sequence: CASSDSNYGYTF.

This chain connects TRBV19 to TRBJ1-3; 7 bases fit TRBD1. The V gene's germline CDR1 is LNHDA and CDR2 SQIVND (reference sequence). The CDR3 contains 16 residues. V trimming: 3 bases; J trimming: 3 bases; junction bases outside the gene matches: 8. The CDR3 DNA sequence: TGTGCCAGTAGTATCGGTAGCAGGGGGTATGGAAACACCATATATTTT. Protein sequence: CASSIGSRGYGNTIYF.

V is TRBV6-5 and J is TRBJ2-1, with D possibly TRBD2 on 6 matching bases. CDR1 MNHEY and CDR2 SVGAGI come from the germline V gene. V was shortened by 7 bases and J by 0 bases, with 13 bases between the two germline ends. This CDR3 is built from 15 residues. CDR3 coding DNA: TGTGCCAGCACCTCTCCCGGGGGCTCCTACAATGAGCAGTTCTTC. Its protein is CASTSPGGSYNEQFF.

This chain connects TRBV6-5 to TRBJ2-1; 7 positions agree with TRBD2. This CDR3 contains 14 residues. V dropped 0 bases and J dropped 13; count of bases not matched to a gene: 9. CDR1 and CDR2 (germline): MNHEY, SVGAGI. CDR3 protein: CASSYSNGGGAQFF. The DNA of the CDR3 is TGTGCCAGCAGTTACTCGAACGGCGGGGGAGCCCAGTTCTTC.

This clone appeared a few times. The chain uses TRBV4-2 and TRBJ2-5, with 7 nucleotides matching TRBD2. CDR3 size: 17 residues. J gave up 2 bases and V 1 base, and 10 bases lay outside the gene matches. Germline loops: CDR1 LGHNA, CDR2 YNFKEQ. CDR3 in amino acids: CASSQVLGGVGQETQYF. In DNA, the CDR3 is TGTGCCAGCAGCCAAGTTCTGGGGGGGGTCGGGCAAGAGACCCAGTACTTC.

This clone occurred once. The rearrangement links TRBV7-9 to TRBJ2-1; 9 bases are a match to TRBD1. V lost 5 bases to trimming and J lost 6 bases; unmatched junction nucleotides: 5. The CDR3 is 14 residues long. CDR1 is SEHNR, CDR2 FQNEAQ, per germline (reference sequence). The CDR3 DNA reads TGTGCCAGCAGCCCGGGACAGGGTGGCAATGAGCAGTTCTTC. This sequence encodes CASSPGQGGNEQFF.

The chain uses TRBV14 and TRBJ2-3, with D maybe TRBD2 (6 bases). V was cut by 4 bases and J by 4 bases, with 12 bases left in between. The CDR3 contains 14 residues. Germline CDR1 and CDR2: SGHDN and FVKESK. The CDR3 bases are TGTGCCAGCAGCCCCCTGGGGGAGGCAGATACGCAGTATTTT. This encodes CASSPLGEADTQYF.

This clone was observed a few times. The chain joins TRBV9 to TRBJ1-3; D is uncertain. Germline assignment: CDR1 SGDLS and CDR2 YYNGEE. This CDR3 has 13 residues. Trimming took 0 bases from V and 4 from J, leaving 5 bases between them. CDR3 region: CASSVDSGNTIYF. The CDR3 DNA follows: TGTGCCAGCAGCGTAGACAGCGGAAACACCATATATTTT.

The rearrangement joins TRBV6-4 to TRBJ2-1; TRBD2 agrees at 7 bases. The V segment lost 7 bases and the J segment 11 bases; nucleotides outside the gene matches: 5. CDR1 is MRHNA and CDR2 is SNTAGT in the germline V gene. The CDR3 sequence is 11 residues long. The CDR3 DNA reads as TGTGCCAGCAAACCCGGGACTAAGCAGTTCTTC. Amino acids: CASKPGTKQFF.

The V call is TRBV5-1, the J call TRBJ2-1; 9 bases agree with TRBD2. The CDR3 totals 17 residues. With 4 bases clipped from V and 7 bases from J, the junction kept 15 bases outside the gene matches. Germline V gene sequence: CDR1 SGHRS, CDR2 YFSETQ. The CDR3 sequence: CASSAVWVAGARNEQFF. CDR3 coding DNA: TGCGCCAGCAGCGCCGTCTGGGTAGCGGGAGCGAGAAATGAGCAGTTCTTC.

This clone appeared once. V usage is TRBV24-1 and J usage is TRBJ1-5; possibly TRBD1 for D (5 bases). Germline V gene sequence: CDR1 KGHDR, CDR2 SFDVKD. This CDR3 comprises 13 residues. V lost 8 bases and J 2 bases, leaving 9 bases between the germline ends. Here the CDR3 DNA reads TGTGCCACCACGGGGGGTGGCAATCAGCCCCAGCATTTT. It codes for CATTGGGNQPQHF.

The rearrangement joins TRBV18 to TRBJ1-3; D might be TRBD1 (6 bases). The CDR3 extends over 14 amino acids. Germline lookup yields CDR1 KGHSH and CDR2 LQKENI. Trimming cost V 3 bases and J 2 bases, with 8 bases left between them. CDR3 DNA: TGTGCCAGCTCACCTCAGGGGACTGGAAACACCATATATTTT. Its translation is CASSPQGTGNTIYF.